These 7 T cell receptor beta chains came from one sample sequenced in a study of blood T cells in healthy people across ages. It was with a sample-barcoded 5' primer and a J-beta primer mix that a second PCR of roughly 7 to 11 cycles was run. TCRdb used MiXCR to reprocess the 5' RACE reads, holding one entry per CDR3 protein. The table lists roughly 700,000 distinct CDR3 sequences, over 45% of them singletons. Sequenced: blood. The receptors come from a woman aged 55-69 years in good health.

CDR3: CAGRQGGSNQPQHF. The CDR3 DNA sequence: TGTGCCGGCCGACAGGGGGGTAGCAATCAGCCCCAGCATTTT. The chain recombines TRBV28 with TRBJ1-5; 9 bases match TRBD1. CDR1 and CDR2 from the germline V gene are MDHEN and SYDVKM. Trimming at V came to 11 bases and at J to 0 bases, leaving 5 bases not matched to a gene. This CDR3 is 14 amino acids long.

In its sample, this clonotype was seen many times. The chain joins TRBV28 to TRBJ2-7; 7 nucleotides align to TRBD2. V was clipped by 10 bases and J by 0 bases; unmatched bases: 6. The CDR3 consists of 13 residues. Germline V gene sequence: CDR1 MDHEN, CDR2 SYDVKM. CDR3 DNA sequence: TGTGCCACCCACAGCGGGGTCTCCTACGAGCAGTACTTC. This gives the protein CATHSGVSYEQYF.

The chain combines TRBV20-1 with TRBJ2-1; 15 bases align to TRBD2. V lost 3 bases, J lost 10 bases, and 16 bases stayed unmatched. Per germline, CDR1 DFQATT and CDR2 SNEGSKA (reference sequence). The CDR3 has 18 amino acids. In DNA form, the CDR3 reads TGCAGTGCTAGGGGGACTAGCGGGAGGACCCCTACTTACATAGAGCAGTTCTTC. Translation gives CSARGTSGRTPTYIEQFF.

This clonotype was seen a handful of times. CDR3 sequence (DNA): TGTGCCAGCAGCCTAAGGCTTGGGGGCAGGCACACCGGGGAGCTGTTTTTT. Translation gives CASSLRLGGRHTGELFF. This chain connects TRBV11-3 to TRBJ2-2, with a possible D match to TRBD1 (6 bases). Trimming shortened V by 5 bases and J by 3 bases, and 19 bases separated the two germline ends. Germline V gene data show CDR1 as SGHNT and CDR2 as YENEEA. The CDR3 has 17 residues.

V usage is TRBV20-1 and J usage is TRBJ2-1; TRBD2 matches at 7 bases. V dropped 1 base and J dropped 4; count of bases not matched to a gene: 10. CDR3 length: 16 residues. Per germline, CDR1 DFQATT and CDR2 SNEGSKA (reference sequence). The CDR3 spells CSARVRSGANYNEQFF. CDR3 in DNA: TGCAGTGCTAGAGTGAGGAGCGGGGCAAATTACAATGAGCAGTTCTTC.

This clonotype has more than one count but fewer than ten. The V and J genes are TRBV20-1 and TRBJ2-1, with TRBD2 matching over 16 bases. CDR1 is DFQATT and CDR2 is SNEGSKA in the germline V gene (reference sequence). V shed 6 bases and J 0 bases; nucleotides not matched to a gene: 8. This CDR3 contains 18 residues. CDR3 region: CSAPGLAGGLSSYNEQFF. The CDR3 nucleotides are TGCAGTGCCCCGGGACTAGCGGGAGGGCTAAGCTCCTACAATGAGCAGTTCTTC.

This clonotype was observed a handful of times. The chain is built from TRBV6-2 or TRBV6-3 and TRBJ2-3, with 7 bases fitting TRBD1. The CDR3 consists of 13 residues. The junction had 0 bases not matched to a gene; V was cut back by 6 bases and J by 0 bases. The germline V gene encodes CDR1 MNHEY and CDR2 SVGEGT. The CDR3 DNA sequence: TGTGCCAGCAGGGGACAGAGCACAGATACGCAGTATTTT. It is translated as CASRGQSTDTQYF.